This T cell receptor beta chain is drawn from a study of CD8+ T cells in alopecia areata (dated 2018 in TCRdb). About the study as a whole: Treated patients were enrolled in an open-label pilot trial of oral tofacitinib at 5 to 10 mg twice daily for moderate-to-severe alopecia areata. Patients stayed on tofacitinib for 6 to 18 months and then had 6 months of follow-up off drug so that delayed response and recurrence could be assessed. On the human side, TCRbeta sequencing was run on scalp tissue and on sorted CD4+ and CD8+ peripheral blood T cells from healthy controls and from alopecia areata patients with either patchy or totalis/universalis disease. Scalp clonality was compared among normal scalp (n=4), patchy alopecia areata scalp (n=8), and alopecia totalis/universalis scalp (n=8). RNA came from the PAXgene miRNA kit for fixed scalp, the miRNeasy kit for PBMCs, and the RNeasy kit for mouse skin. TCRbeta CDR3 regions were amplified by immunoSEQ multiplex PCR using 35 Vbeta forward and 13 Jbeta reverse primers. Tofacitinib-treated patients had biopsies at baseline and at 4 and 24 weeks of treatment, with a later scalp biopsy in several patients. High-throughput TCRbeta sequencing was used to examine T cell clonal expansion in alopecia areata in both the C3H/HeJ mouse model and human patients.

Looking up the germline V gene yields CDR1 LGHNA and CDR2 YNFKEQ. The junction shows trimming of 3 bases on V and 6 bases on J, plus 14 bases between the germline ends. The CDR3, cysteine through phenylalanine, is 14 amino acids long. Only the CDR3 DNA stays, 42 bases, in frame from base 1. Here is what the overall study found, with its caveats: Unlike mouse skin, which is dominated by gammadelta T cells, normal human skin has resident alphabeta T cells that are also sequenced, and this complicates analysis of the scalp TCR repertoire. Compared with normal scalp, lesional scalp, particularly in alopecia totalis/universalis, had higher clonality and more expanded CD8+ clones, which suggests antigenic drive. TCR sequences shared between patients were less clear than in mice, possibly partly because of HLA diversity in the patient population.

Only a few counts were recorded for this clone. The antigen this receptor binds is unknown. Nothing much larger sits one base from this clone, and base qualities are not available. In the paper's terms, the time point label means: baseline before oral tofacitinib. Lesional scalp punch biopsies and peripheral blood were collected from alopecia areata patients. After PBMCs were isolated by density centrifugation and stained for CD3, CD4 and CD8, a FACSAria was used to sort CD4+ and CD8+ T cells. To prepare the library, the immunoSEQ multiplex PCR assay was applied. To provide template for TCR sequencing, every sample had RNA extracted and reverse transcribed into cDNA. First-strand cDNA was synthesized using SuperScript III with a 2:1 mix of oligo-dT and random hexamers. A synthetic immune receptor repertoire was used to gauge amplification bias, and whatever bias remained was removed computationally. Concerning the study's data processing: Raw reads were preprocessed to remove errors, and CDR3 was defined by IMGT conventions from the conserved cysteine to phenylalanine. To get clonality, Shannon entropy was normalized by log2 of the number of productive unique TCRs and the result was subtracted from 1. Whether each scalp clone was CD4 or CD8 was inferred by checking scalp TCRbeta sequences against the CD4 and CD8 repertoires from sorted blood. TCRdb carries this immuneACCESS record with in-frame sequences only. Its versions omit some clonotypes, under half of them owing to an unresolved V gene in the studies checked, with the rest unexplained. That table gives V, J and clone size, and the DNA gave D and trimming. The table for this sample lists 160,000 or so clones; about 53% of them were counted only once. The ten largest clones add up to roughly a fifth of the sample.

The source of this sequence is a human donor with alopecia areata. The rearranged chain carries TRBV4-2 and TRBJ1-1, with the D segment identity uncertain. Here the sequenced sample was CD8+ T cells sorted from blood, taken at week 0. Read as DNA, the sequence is TGTGCCAGCAGCCAGGTTTTAGGTTACTCTGAAGCTTTCTTT. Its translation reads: CASSQVLGYSEAFF.